The rows below give T cell receptor beta chains drawn from one sample of a study of blood T cell repertoires in COVID-19. Libraries were prepared by immunoSEQ multiplex PCR; TCRdb keeps only in-frame clonotypes and omits some of them. This table holds about 210,000 clones, 84% found once. Sequencing was done on a sample of peripheral blood. The receptors were gathered from a woman over 75 with COVID-19, enrolled during active disease. The CDR3 runs from the conserved cysteine through the conserved F or W. The order of the fields is clone size, J gene, D gene, V gene, CDR3 protein, CDR3 DNA. A D gene is named only where the DNA matches it firmly. Clone size appears in some rows only: once, few, many, or a class for an expanded clone.

. TRBJ2-5 . TRBV10-3 CAIRGQSRETQYF TGTGCCATCAGAGGTCAGTCGCGGGAGACCCAGTACTTC
. TRBJ1-2 . TRBV24-1 CAVKGRGIDGYTF TGTGCCGTCAAAGGGAGGGGGATAGATGGCTACACCTTC
. TRBJ1-2 . TRBV29-1 CSVPVGGNYGYTF TGCAGCGTCCCCGTGGGGGGGAACTATGGCTACACCTTC
. TRBJ1-2 TRBD1 TRBV15 CATSSGTGGIQPYGYTF TGTGCCACCAGCAGCGGGACAGGGGGCATTCAACCCTATGGCTACACCTTC
. TRBJ1-6 TRBD1 TRBV19 CASRPPRQGLDSPLHF TGTGCCAGTAGGCCACCCCGACAGGGCCTAGATTCACCCCTCCACTTT
. TRBJ1-5 TRBD1 TRBV6-1 CASSEQGGATQQPQHF TGTGCCAGCAGTGAACAGGGGGGTGCTACACAACAGCCCCAGCATTTT
. TRBJ2-7 . TRBV7-6 CASSLALRGTEQYF TGTGCCAGCAGCTTAGCGCTACGAGGTACCGAGCAGTACTTC
. TRBJ1-1 . TRBV7-9 CASSLTVDTEAFF TGTGCCAGCAGCTTGACAGTTGACACTGAAGCTTTCTTT
. TRBJ2-1 TRBD1 TRBV4-3 CASSQETGDWDNEQFF TGCGCCAGCAGCCAAGAGACAGGGGATTGGGACAATGAGCAGTTCTTC
. TRBJ2-4 . TRBV28 CASSPQGAKNIQYF TGTGCCAGCAGTCCACAGGGCGCCAAAAACATTCAGTACTTC
. TRBJ2-5 . TRBV5-4 CASSPTRRPRGGETQYF TGTGCCAGCAGCCCCACGCGCCGTCCTAGGGGGGGAGAGACCCAGTACTTC
once TRBJ1-4 TRBD1 TRBV28 CASRVWTGKNEKLFF TGTGCCAGCAGAGTTTGGACAGGGAAAAATGAAAAACTGTTTTTT
. TRBJ1-3 . TRBV4-1 CASSQGQGASGNTIYF TGCGCCAGCAGCCAAGGCCAAGGGGCCTCTGGAAACACCATATATTTT
. TRBJ2-2 TRBD2 TRBV28 CASSFGLARAGELFF TGTGCCAGCAGTTTTGGACTAGCGAGAGCCGGGGAGCTGTTTTTT
. TRBJ2-2 . TRBV28 CASSFAGAYTGELFF TGTGCCAGCAGTTTCGCAGGGGCATACACCGGGGAGCTGTTTTTT
few TRBJ1-5 . TRBV19 CASSSGGLPQHF TGTGCCAGTAGTTCCGGCGGTTTGCCCCAGCATTTT
. TRBJ2-7 . TRBV27 CASSPGLIGEQYF TGTGCCAGCAGTCCTGGACTGATTGGCGAGCAGTACTTC
. TRBJ2-5 . TRBV5-1 CASSVRGGQETQYF TGCGCCAGCAGCGTAAGAGGCGGCCAAGAGACCCAGTACTTC
. TRBJ2-5 TRBD2 TRBV7-3 CASSPGSSGGAGETQYF TGTGCCAGCAGCCCCGGATCTAGCGGGGGGGCAGGGGAGACCCAGTACTTC
. TRBJ1-5 . TRBV5-1 CASSLSGGDNQPQHF TGCGCCAGCAGCCTTTCTGGAGGGGACAATCAGCCCCAGCATTTT
once TRBJ2-1 TRBD2 TRBV5-4 CASSPGTSGYNEQFF TGTGCCAGCAGCCCGGGGACTAGCGGATACAATGAGCAGTTCTTC
. TRBJ2-3 . TRBV10-3 CAISGGENTDTQYF TGTGCCATCAGTGGCGGGGAGAACACAGATACGCAGTATTTT
. TRBJ2-2 . TRBV30 CAWSVMRTTGELFF TGTGCCTGGAGTGTAATGCGGACTACCGGGGAGCTGTTTTTT
. TRBJ1-1 . TRBV5-4 CASSLGGNTEAFF TGTGCCAGCAGCTTGGGAGGGAACACTGAAGCTTTCTTT
. TRBJ1-6 . TRBV28 CASSLSGIASNSPLHF TGTGCCAGCAGTTTAAGTGGTATAGCCTCTAATTCACCCCTCCACTTT
. TRBJ2-1 TRBD2 TRBV5-4 CASSSATSGGYNEQFF TGTGCCAGCAGCTCCGCCACTAGCGGGGGTTACAATGAGCAGTTCTTC
. TRBJ2-5 TRBD1 TRBV24-1 CATSEQGTPQETQYF TGTGCCACCAGCGAACAGGGGACCCCCCAAGAGACCCAGTACTTC
. TRBJ1-2 . TRBV10-2 CASSESARVGYGYTF TGCGCCAGCAGTGAGAGTGCCAGGGTGGGGTATGGCTACACCTTC
. TRBJ1-1 . TRBV29-1 CSVEKGSTMNTEAFF TGCAGCGTTGAAAAAGGGAGTACGATGAACACTGAAGCTTTCTTT
. TRBJ1-3 . TRBV7-9 CASSRDLGNTIYF TGTGCCAGCAGCCGGGATCTTGGAAACACCATATATTTT
. TRBJ1-5 . TRBV4-1 CASSQDSGNQPQHF TGCGCCAGCAGCCAAGATTCCGGGAATCAGCCCCAGCATTTT
. TRBJ1-5 TRBD1 TRBV3-1/TRBV3-2 CASSQETQGGNQPQHF TGTGCCAGCAGCCAAGAAACCCAGGGGGGCAATCAGCCCCAGCATTTT
. TRBJ2-1 TRBD1 TRBV7-9 CASRTTGTGDEQFF TGTGCCAGCAGGACTACCGGGACAGGGGACGAGCAGTTCTTC
. TRBJ1-1 TRBD1 TRBV19 CASSKRGQDTEAFF TGTGCCAGTAGTAAAAGGGGGCAGGACACTGAAGCTTTCTTT
. TRBJ1-5 . TRBV28 CASTRQSPNQPQHF TGTGCCAGCACGAGGCAGTCCCCAAATCAGCCCCAGCATTTT
. TRBJ1-1 TRBD1 TRBV5-1 CASSLTGTGMNTEAFF TGCGCCAGCAGCTTAACCGGGACAGGGATGAACACTGAAGCTTTCTTT
. TRBJ2-3 . TRBV30 CAWKEPDTQYF TGTGCCTGGAAAGAGCCAGATACGCAGTATTTT
. TRBJ2-1 . TRBV7-2 CASSLNRDNEQFF TGTGCCAGCAGCTTAAACAGGGACAATGAGCAGTTCTTC
. TRBJ2-3 . TRBV27 CASSLEFDTDTQYF TGTGCCAGCAGTTTGGAGTTTGACACAGATACGCAGTATTTT
. TRBJ2-6 . TRBV7-6 CASSLVQGVAGANVLTF TGTGCCAGCAGCTTAGTGCAAGGGGTTGCTGGGGCCAACGTCCTGACTTTC
. TRBJ1-1 . TRBV28 CASSVLTDWNTEAFF TGTGCCAGCAGTGTCCTCACAGATTGGAACACTGAAGCTTTCTTT
. TRBJ1-2 . TRBV11-2 CASSLARINYGYTF TGTGCCAGCAGCTTGGCCAGAATTAACTATGGCTACACCTTC
. TRBJ2-7 TRBD2 TRBV19 CASSGTSGNQQYF TGTGCCAGTAGCGGGACTAGCGGGAACCAGCAGTACTTC
. TRBJ1-2 . TRBV28 CASSYPVPYGYTF TGTGCCAGCAGTTATCCGGTCCCATATGGCTACACCTTC
. TRBJ1-2 TRBD1 TRBV5-1 CASSLGTGLGYGYTF TGCGCCAGCAGCCTTGGGACAGGACTGGGCTATGGCTACACCTTC
. TRBJ2-2 TRBD2 TRBV5-4 CASSPVLAGGRTGELFF TGTGCCAGCAGCCCCGTTTTAGCGGGGGGGAGAACCGGGGAGCTGTTTTTT
once TRBJ1-1 . TRBV11-1 CASSSRFPEGEAFF TGTGCCAGCAGCTCTCGCTTCCCCGAGGGTGAAGCTTTCTTT
once TRBJ2-5 TRBD2 TRBV2 CASSGRLAGVETQYF TGTGCCAGCAGTGGAAGGCTAGCGGGGGTAGAGACCCAGTACTTC
. TRBJ1-1 . TRBV7-9 CASSPRDNPTEAFF TGTGCCAGCAGCCCGAGGGACAACCCCACTGAAGCTTTCTTT
. TRBJ2-3 . TRBV3-1/TRBV3-2 CASSVRGARDTQYF TGTGCCAGCAGCGTTCGGGGGGCTAGAGATACGCAGTATTTT
. TRBJ2-4 TRBD2 TRBV6-5 CASSYGLANIQYF TGTGCCAGCAGTTACGGACTAGCAAACATTCAGTACTTC
few TRBJ2-5 TRBD1 TRBV4-2 CASSLDSDRAWETQYF TGTGCCAGCAGTCTCGATTCGGACAGGGCTTGGGAGACCCAGTACTTC
. TRBJ2-5 . TRBV30 CAWSRVAVQETQYF TGTGCCTGGAGTCGGGTAGCGGTACAAGAGACCCAGTACTTC
. TRBJ2-5 . TRBV4-2 CASSQAGDHETQYF TGTGCCAGCAGCCAAGCAGGGGACCACGAGACCCAGTACTTC